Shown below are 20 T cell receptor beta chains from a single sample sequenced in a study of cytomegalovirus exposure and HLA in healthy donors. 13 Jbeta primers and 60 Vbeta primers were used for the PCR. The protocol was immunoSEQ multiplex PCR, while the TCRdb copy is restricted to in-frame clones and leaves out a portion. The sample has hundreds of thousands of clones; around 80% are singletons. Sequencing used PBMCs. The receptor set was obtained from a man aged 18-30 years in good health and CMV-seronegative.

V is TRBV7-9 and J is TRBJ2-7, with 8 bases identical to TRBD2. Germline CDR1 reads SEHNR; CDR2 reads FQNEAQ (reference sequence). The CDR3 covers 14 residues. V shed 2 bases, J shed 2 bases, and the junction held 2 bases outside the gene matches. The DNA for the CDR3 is TGTGCCAGCAGCTTATCAGCGGGGGCCTACGAGCAGTACTTC. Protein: CASSLSAGAYEQYF.

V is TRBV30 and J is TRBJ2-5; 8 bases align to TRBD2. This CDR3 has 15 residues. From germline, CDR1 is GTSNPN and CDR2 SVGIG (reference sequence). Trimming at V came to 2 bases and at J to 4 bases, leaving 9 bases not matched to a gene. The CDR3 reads CAWSSGSQMRETQYF. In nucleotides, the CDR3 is TGTGCCTGGAGTAGCGGGAGCCAAATGAGAGAGACCCAGTACTTC.

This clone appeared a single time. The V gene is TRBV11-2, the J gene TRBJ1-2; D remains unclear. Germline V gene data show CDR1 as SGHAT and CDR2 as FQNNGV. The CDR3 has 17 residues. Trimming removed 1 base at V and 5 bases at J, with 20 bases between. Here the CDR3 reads CASSLVSGGGRGYGYTF. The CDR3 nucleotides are TGTGCCAGCAGCTTAGTTTCGGGCGGTGGGAGAGGGTATGGCTACACCTTC.

In DNA, the CDR3 is TGTGCCAGCAGCCAGACTAGCGGGAGCGGAAATGAGCAGTTCTTC. Protein: CASSQTSGSGNEQFF. The genes are TRBV7-9 and TRBJ2-1; TRBD2 aligns across 12 bases. This CDR3 is 15 amino acids long. Germline CDR1 reads SEHNR; CDR2 reads FQNEAQ (reference sequence). Unmatched junction bases numbered 6, after V lost 5 bases and J lost 7 bases.

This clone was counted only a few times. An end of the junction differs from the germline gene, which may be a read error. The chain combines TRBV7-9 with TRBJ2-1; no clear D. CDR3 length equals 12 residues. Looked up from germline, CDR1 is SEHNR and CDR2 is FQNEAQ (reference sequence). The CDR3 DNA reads TGTTCCAGCAGCTCTGCTAGGAATGAGCAGTTCTTC. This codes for CSSSSARNEQFF.

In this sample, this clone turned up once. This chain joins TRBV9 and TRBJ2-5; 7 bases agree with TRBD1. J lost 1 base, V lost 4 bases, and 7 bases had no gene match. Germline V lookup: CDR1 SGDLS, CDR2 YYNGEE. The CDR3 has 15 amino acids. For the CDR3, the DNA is TGTGCCAGCAGCACGGGGACAGCCGGCCAAGAGACCCAGTACTTC. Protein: CASSTGTAGQETQYF.

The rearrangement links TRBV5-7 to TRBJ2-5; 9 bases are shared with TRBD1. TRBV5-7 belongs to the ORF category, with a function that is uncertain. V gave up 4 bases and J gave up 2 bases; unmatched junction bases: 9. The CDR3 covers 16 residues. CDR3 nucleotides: TGTGCCAGCAGCCTGTGGTGGGGACAGGGACAAGAGACCCAGTACTTC. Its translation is CASSLWWGQGQETQYF.

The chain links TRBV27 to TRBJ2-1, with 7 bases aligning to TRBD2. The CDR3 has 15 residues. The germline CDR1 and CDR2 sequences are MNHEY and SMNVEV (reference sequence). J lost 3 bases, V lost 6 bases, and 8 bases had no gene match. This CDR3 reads CASRRAGRLYNEQFF. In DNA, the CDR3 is TGTGCCAGCAGGCGAGCGGGACGACTCTACAATGAGCAGTTCTTC.

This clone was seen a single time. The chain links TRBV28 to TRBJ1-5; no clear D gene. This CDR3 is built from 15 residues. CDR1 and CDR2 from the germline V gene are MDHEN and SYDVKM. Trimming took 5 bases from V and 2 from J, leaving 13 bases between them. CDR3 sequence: CASSTAEGGNQPQHF. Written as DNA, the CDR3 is TGTGCCAGCAGTACAGCTGAGGGAGGCAATCAGCCCCAGCATTTT.

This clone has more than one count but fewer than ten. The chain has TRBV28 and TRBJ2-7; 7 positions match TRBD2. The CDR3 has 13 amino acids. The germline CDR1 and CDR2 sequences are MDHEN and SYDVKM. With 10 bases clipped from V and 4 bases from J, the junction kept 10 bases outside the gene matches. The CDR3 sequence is CATRMGGKYEQYF. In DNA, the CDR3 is TGTGCCACGCGGATGGGAGGGAAATACGAGCAGTACTTC. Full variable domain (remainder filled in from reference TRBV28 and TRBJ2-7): DVKVTQSSRYLVKRTGEKVFLECVQDMDHENMFWYRQDPGLGLRLIYFSYDVKMKEKGDIPEGYSVSREKKERFSLILESASTNQTSMYLCATRMGGKYEQYFGPGTRLTVT.

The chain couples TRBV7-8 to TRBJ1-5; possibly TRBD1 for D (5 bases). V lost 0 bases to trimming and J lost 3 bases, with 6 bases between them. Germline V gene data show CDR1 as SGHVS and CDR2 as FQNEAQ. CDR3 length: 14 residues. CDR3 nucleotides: TGTGCCAGCAGCTTAGCCAGGGACAATCAGCCCCAGCATTTT. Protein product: CASSLARDNQPQHF.

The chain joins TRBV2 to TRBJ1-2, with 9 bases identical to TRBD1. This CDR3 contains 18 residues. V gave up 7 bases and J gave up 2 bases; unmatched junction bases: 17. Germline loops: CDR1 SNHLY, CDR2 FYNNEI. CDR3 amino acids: CASNPGQGQRGANYGYTF. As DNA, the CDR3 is TGTGCCAGCAATCCGGGACAGGGACAGAGGGGAGCGAACTATGGCTACACCTTC.

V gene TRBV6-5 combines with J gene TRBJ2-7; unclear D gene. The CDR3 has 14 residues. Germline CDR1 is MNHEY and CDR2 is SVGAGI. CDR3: CAFCKQKAAYEQYF. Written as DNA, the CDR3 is TGTGCTTTTTGCAAGCAGAAGGCGGCATACGAGCAGTACTTC.

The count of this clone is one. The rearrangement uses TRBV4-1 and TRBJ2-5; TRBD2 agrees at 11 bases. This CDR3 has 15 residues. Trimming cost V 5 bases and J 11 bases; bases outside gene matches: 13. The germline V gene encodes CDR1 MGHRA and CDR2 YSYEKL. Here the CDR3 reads CASSAGTSGVGEQYF. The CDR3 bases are TGCGCCAGCAGCGCCGGGACTAGCGGAGTGGGGGAGCAGTACTTC.

The CDR3 coding sequence is TGCGCCAGCAGCTTGAGCGGGGACCAAGAGACCCAGTACTTC. It yields the protein CASSLSGDQETQYF. The chain uses TRBV5-1 and TRBJ2-5; 7 bases align to TRBD2. CDR3 length: 14 amino acids. Trimming removed 1 base from V and 0 bases from J; junction bases left unmatched: 0. The V gene's germline CDR1 is SGHRS and CDR2 YFSETQ.

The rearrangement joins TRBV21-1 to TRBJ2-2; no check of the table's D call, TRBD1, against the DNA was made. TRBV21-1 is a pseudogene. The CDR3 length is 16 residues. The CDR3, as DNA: TGTGCCAGCCCCAAACTCCGGGACAGGGTGCCCGGGGAGCTGTTTTTT. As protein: CASPKLRDRVPGELFF.

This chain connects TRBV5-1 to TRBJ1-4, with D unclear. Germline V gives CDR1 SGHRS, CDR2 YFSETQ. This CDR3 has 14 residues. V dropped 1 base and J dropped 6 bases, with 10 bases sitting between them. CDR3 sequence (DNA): TGCGCCAGCAGCTTGCTTCCGGGTGATGAAAAACTGTTTTTT. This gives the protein CASSLLPGDEKLFF.

The CDR3 region has the DNA TGTGCCAGCAGAACCTCTAGCGGGAGCTCCTACGAGCAGTACTTC. Amino acids: CASRTSSGSSYEQYF. This sequence joins TRBV6-1 and TRBJ2-7; 10 bases match TRBD2. The CDR3 is 15 amino acids. J lost 0 bases, V lost 6 bases, and 5 bases had no gene match. Germline-derived CDR1 and CDR2 are MNHNS and SASEGT.

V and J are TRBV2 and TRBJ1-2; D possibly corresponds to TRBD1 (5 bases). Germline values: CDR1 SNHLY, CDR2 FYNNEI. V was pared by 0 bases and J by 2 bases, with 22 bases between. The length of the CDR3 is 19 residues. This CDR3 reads CASSEAVHDSTVLNYGYTF. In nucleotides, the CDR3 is TGTGCCAGCAGTGAAGCCGTCCATGACAGCACGGTGCTCAACTATGGCTACACCTTC.

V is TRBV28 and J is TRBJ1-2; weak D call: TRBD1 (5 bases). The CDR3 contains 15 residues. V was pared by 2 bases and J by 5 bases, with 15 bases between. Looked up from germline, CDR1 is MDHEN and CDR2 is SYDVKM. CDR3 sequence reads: CASSLIEQTAYGYTF. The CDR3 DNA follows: TGTGCCAGCAGTTTAATTGAACAGACAGCATATGGCTACACCTTC.